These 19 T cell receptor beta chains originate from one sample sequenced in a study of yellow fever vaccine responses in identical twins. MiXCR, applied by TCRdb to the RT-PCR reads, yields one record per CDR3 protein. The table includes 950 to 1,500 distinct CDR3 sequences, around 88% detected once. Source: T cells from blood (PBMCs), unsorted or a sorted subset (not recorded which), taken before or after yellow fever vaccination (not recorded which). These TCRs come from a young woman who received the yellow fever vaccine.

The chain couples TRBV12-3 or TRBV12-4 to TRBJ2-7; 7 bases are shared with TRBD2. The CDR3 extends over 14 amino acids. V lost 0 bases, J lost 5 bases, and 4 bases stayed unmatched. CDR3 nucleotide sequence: TGTGCCAGCAGTTTAGCGGGAGGGCCCAACGAGCAGTACTTC. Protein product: CASSLAGGPNEQYF.

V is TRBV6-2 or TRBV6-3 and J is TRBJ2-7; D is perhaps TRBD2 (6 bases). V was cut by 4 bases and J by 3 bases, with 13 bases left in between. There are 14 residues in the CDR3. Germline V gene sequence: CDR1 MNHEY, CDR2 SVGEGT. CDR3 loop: CASSFGGPHYEQYF. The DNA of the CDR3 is TGTGCCAGCAGTTTCGGGGGACCTCACTACGAGCAGTACTTC.

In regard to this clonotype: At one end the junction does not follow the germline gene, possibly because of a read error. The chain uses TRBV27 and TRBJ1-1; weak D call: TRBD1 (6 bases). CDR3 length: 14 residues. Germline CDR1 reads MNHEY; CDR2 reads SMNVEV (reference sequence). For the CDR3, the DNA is TGCACCAGCAGTTTATGGGGGGCCGACACTGAAGCTTTCTTT. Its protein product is CTSSLWGADTEAFF.

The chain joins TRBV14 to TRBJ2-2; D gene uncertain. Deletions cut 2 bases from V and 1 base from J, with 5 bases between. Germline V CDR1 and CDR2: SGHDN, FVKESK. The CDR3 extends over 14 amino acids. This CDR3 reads CASSQSLNTGELFF. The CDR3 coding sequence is TGTGCCAGCAGCCAAAGCTTGAACACCGGGGAGCTGTTTTTT.

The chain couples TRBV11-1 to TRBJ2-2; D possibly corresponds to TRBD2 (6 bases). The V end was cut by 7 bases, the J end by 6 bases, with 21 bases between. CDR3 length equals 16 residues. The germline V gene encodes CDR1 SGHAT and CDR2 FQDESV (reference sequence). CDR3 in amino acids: CASTYQVTPGAGELFF. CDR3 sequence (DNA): TGTGCCAGCACCTACCAGGTTACCCCGGGGGCCGGGGAGCTGTTTTTT.

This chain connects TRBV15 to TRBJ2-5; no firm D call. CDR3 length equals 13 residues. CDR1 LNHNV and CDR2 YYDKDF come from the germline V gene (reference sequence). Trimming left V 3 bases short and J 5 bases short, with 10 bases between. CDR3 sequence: CATSRHVGETQYF. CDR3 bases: TGTGCCACCAGCAGGCACGTCGGGGAGACCCAGTACTTC.

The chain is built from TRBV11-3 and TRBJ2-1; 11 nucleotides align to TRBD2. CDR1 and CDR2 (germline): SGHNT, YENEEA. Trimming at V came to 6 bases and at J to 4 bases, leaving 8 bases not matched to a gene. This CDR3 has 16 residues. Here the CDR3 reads CASRHPGTSGYNEQFF. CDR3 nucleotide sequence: TGTGCCAGCAGACACCCCGGGACTAGCGGTTACAATGAGCAGTTCTTC.

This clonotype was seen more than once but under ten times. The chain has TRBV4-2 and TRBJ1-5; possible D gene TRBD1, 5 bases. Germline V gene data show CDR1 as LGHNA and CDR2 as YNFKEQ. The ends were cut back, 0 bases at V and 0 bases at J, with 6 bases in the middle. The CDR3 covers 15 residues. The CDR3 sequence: CASSQDGGSNQPQHF. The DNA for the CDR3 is TGTGCCAGCAGCCAAGATGGGGGTAGCAATCAGCCCCAGCATTTT.

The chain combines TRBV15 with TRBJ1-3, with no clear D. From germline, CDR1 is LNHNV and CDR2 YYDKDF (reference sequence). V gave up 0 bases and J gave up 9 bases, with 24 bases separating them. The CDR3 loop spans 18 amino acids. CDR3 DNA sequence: TGTGCCACCAGCAGAGAGGTTTCTGCAGCACCTCCCGAAACCACCATATATTTT. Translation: CATSREVSAAPPETTIYF.

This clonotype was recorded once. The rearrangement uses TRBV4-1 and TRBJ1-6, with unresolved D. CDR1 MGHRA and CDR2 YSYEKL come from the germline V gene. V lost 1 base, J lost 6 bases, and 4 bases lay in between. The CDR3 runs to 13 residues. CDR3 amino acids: CASSQGGNSPLHF. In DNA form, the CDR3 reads TGCGCCAGCAGCCAAGGTGGTAATTCACCCCTCCACTTT.

This CDR3 reads CASSLSGGNYEQYF. In DNA form, the CDR3 reads TGTGCCAGCAGTTTATCCGGAGGAAACTACGAGCAGTACTTC. V is TRBV28 and J is TRBJ2-7; a possible D gene is TRBD2 (5 bases). The V gene's germline CDR1 is MDHEN and CDR2 SYDVKM. The CDR3 is 14 residues long. V lost 1 base, J lost 3 bases, and 10 bases lay in between.

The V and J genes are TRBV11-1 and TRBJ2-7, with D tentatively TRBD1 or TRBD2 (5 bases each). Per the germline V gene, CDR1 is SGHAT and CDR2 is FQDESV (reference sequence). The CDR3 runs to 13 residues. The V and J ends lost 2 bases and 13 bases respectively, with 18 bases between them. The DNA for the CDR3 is TGTGCCAGCAGCTTAAGTTCAGGGACCGGAGGTTACTTC. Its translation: CASSLSSGTGGYF.

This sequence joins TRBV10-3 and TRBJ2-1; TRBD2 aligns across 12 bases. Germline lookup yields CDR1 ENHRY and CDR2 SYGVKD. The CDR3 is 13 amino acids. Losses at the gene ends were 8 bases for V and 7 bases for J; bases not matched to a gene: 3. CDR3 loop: CAIASGRGNEQFF. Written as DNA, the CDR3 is TGTGCCATCGCTAGCGGGAGGGGTAATGAGCAGTTCTTC.

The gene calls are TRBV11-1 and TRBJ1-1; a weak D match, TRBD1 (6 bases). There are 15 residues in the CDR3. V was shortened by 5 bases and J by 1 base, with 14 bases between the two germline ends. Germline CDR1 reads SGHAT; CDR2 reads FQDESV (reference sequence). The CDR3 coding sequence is TGTGCCAGCAGCCCGCGGACAGTTACGAACACTGAAGCTTTCTTT. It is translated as CASSPRTVTNTEAFF.

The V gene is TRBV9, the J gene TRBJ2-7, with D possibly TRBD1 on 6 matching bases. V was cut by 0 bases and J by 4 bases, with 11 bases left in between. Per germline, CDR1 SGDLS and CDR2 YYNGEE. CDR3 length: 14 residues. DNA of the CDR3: TGTGCCAGCAGCGTAGGGACAGTCTCTTACGAGCAGTACTTC. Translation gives CASSVGTVSYEQYF.

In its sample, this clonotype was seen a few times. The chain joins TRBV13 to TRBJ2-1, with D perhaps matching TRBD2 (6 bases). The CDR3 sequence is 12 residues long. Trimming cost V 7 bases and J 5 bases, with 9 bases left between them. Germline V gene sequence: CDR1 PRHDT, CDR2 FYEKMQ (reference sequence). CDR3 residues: CASMPGDNEQFF. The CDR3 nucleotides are TGTGCCAGCATGCCGGGGGACAATGAGCAGTTCTTC.

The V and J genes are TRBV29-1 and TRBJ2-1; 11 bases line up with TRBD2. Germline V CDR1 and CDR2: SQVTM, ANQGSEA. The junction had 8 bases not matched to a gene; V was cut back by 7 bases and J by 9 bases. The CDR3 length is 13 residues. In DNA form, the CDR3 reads TGCAGCGCCACTAGCGGGAGAAGTGCTGAGCAGTTCTTC. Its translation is CSATSGRSAEQFF.

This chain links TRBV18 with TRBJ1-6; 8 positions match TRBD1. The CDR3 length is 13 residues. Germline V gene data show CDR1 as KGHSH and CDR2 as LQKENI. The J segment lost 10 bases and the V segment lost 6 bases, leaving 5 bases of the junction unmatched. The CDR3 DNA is TGTGCCAGCTCCCCAGGACAGGGCTCACCCCTCCACTTT. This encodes CASSPGQGSPLHF.

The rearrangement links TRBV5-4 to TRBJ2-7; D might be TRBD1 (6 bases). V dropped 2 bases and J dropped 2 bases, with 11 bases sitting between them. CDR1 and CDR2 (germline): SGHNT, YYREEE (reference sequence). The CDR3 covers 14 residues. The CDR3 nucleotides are TGTGCCAGCAGCTTCGCGGACAGAACCTACGAGCAGTACTTC. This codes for CASSFADRTYEQYF.